The sequence of this TCR beta chain was determined in a study of cytomegalovirus exposure and HLA in healthy donors. Study-level information: A prior study identified over 100 million unique TCR beta sequences from 200 million or so T cells. The study's findings and limits: An assumption of roughly uniform sequencing depth across donors underlay the presence/absence analyses. Fewer N-insertions than the roughly 670-donor mean were reportedly shown by an Asian-associated ancestry cluster in a later analysis.

Primers for the PCR totalled 60 Vbeta and 13 Jbeta. The repertoire was sequenced with immunoSEQ multiplex PCR; TCRdb's copy has only in-frame clones and lacks some. Altogether around 93,000 clones are present, 65% to 90% being singletons, with the ten largest covering approximately 3%. Worth noting for this clone: Antigen unknown.

Material: PBMCs. This clonotype was sampled from a man aged 25 to 40 in good health and CMV-seropositive.

The DNA for the CDR3 is TGTGCCAGCAGTTCGGTGCAGAGGAGGGTGGCTGAAGCTTTCTTT. Translating it yields CASSSVQRRVAEAFF. The chain combines TRBV7-2 with TRBJ1-1; no firm D call. Trimming shortened V by 6 bases and J by 6 bases, and 20 bases separated the two germline ends. The length of the CDR3 is 15 residues. In germline, CDR1 is SGHTA, CDR2 FQGNSA.